These 8 T cell receptor beta chains originate from one sample sequenced in a study of CD8 T cells in ankylosing spondylitis. TCRdb called the 5' RACE reads again in MiXCR, with one record for every CDR3 protein. The sample consists of more than 150,000 distinct CDR3 sequences, around 10% of them appearing once. The sample was blood, either unsorted or a sorted T cell fraction (not recorded which). The receptors here all came from a male donor with ankylosing spondylitis or in good health (not recorded which).

This clonotype was seen many times. The chain recombines TRBV20-1 with TRBJ2-1; no clear D gene. CDR1 and CDR2 from the germline V gene are DFQATT and SNEGSKA (reference sequence). V was cut by 3 bases and J by 8 bases, with 11 bases left in between. The CDR3 extends over 12 amino acids. CDR3 protein: CSASRIEDEQFF. The CDR3 region has the DNA TGCAGTGCTAGTAGGATAGAAGATGAGCAGTTCTTC.

The rearrangement links TRBV29-1 to TRBJ1-4; D remains ambiguous. The CDR3 consists of 11 residues. Deletions cut 6 bases from V and 1 base from J, with 3 bases between. The V gene's germline CDR1 is SQVTM and CDR2 ANQGSEA. This CDR3 reads CSVETNEKLFF. CDR3 coding DNA: TGCAGCGTAGAAACTAATGAAAAACTGTTTTTT.

This clonotype was picked up many times. The V call is TRBV20-1, the J call TRBJ2-1, with D hard to call. CDR1 is DFQATT, CDR2 SNEGSKA, per germline (reference sequence). The CDR3 contains 12 residues. Deletions cut 6 bases from V and 5 bases from J, with 11 bases between. CDR3 nucleotide sequence: TGCAGTGCCTTGGACGGCCACAATGAGCAGTTCTTC. This translates into CSALDGHNEQFF.

This clonotype was seen repeatedly, ten times or more. This chain connects TRBV5-5 to TRBJ1-2; D ambiguous. Between the trimmed V and J ends, which lost 2 bases and 8 bases, there was a span of 13 bases. The V gene's germline CDR1 is SGHKS and CDR2 YYEKEE (reference sequence). The CDR3 has 13 amino acids. Here the CDR3 DNA reads TGTGCCAGCAGCTTAGTGCAGGAACTCGGCTACACCTTC. Translating it yields CASSLVQELGYTF.

This clonotype was detected once. This may come from a read error, since a much larger clone is one base off. V and J are TRBV27 and TRBJ1-5; D is unclear. CDR1 is MNHEY and CDR2 is SMNVEV in the germline V gene (reference sequence). The CDR3 totals 16 residues. DNA for the CDR3: TGTGTCAGCAGTTTATCGTCGGCAGGCCCGAATCAGCCCCAGCATTTT. It encodes CVSSLSSAGPNQPQHF.

CDR3 residues: CASSQEGTGGREQYF. CDR3 nucleotide sequence: TGTGCCAGCAGCCAAGAAGGGACAGGGGGCCGCGAGCAGTACTTC. V is TRBV4-2 and J is TRBJ2-7; 12 bases match TRBD1. From germline, CDR1 is LGHNA and CDR2 YNFKEQ. The V segment lost 0 bases and the J segment 6 bases; nucleotides outside the gene matches: 3. The CDR3 covers 15 residues.

This clonotype has a count of ten or more. V usage is TRBV5-1 and J usage is TRBJ2-3, with D unclear. Germline CDR1 and CDR2: SGHRS and YFSETQ. V lost 0 bases, J lost 1 base, and 6 bases lay in between. The length of the CDR3 is 14 residues. CDR3 bases: TGCGCCAGCAGCTTGGAAACAGGCACAGATACGCAGTATTTT. It is translated as CASSLETGTDTQYF.

Only a few counts were recorded for this clonotype. This chain links TRBV11-2 with TRBJ1-2; D is undetermined. Germline V gene lookup returns CDR1 SGHAT and CDR2 FQNNGV. CDR3 length equals 13 residues. Trimming removed 4 bases from V and 7 bases from J, with 13 bases in between. This CDR3 reads CASSSSQPGGYTF. The CDR3 bases are TGTGCCAGCAGCTCGAGCCAGCCGGGTGGCTACACCTTC.